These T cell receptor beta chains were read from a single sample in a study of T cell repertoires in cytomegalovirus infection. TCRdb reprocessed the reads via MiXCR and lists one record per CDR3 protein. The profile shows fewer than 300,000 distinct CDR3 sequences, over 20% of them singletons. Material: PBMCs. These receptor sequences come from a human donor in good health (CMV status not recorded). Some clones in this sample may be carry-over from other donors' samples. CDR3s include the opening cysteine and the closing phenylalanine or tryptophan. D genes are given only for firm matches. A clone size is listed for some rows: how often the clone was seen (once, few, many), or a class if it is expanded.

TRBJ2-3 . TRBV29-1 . CSVEQTDTQYF TGCAGCGTTGAACAGACAGATACGCAGTATTTT
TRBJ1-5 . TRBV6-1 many CASSVTRGQPQHF TGTGCCAGCAGTGTGACACGGGGACAGCCCCAGCATTTT
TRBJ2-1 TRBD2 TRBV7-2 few CASSSLGRGEQFF TGTGCCAGCAGCTCTCTCGGGAGGGGTGAGCAGTTCTTC
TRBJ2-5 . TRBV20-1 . CSAKQDSQETQYF TGCAGTGCCAAACAGGACTCACAAGAGACCCAGTACTTC
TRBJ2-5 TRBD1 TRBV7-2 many CASSSLGTAGETQYF TGTGCCAGCAGCTCCCTAGGGACAGCCGGCGAGACCCAGTACTTC
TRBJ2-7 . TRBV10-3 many CAISESSVGYEQYF TGTGCCATCAGTGAGTCTTCCGTCGGCTACGAGCAGTACTTC
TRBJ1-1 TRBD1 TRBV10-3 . CAISRQGMNTEAFF TGTGCCATCAGCCGACAGGGTATGAACACTGAAGCTTTCTTT
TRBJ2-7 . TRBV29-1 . CSVEAGHPTYEQYF TGCAGCGTTGAAGCAGGGCATCCTACCTACGAGCAGTACTTC
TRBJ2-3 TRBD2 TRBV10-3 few CASGRETRTDTQYF TGTGCCTCCGGGAGGGAGACGAGGACAGATACGCAGTATTTT
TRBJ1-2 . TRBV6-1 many CASSQSLGDGYTF TGTGCCAGCAGCCAGAGTTTGGGGGATGGCTACACCTTC
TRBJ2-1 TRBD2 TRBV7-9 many CASSLHRGLAGFSYNEQFF TGTGCCAGCAGCTTACATCGCGGACTAGCGGGTTTCTCCTACAATGAGCAGTTCTTC
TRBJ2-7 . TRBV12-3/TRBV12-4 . CASSLTVDEQYF TGTGCCAGCAGTTTGACGGTTGACGAGCAGTACTTC
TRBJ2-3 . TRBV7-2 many CASRQPPRDTQYF TGTGCCAGCAGACAACCCCCCAGGGATACGCAGTATTTT
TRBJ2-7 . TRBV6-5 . CASRVKGICEQYF TGTGCCAGCCGGGTTAAGGGGATTTGCGAGCAGTACTTC
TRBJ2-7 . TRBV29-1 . CSVRGSYEQYF TGCAGCGTGCGGGGCTCCTACGAGCAGTACTTC